Each of the 2 T cell receptor beta chains below was sequenced from the same sample in a study of identical twins (dated by TCRdb to the mid-2010s). The receptor library was made with 5' RACE. TCRdb lists the instrument as Illumina HiSeq 2000. Using fastp at Q25 and MiXCR, TCRdb reprocessed the public reads and kept productive beta chains. Records with the same CDR3 protein are collapsed into one entry carrying the most frequent genes and DNA. The sample table lists over 550,000 distinct CDR3 sequences, roughly 7.2% of them with a count of one. The top ten clonotypes cover over 1.5% of the sample. This same sample was also part of a study on yellow fever vaccine responses in identical twins.

The sequenced sample consisted of PBMCs. The receptors come from a woman between 18 and 29 years old in good health.

The rearrangement uses TRBV12-3 or TRBV12-4 and TRBJ2-1; D not resolved. The V gene lost 4 bases and the J gene lost 0 bases, with 10 bases spanning the gap. CDR3 length: 15 amino acids. For the CDR3, the DNA is TGTGCCAGCAGTTCTGACACGAACTCCTACAATGAGCAGTTCTTC. This codes for CASSSDTNSYNEQFF.

This clonotype was found once. A read error may account for a junction end that differs from germline. The chain employs TRBV5-4 and TRBJ2-1; tentatively, D is TRBD2 (5 bases). This CDR3 is built from 15 residues. From germline, CDR1 is SGHNT and CDR2 YYREEE (reference sequence). The CDR3 sequence: CASSLARGNINEQLF. The CDR3 nucleotides read TGTGCCAGCAGCTTGGCCCGGGGAAACATCAATGAGCAGCTCTTC.